This entry lists 21 T cell receptor beta chains sequenced from one sample in a study of blood T cell repertoires in COVID-19. Profiled with immunoSEQ multiplex PCR; TCRdb holds only in-frame clones, not every one. The repertoire holds under 300,000 clones, with roughly 90% as singletons. Specimen: PBMCs or T cells enriched from blood (not recorded which). Source of these receptors: a woman between 35 and 50 years old who had recovered from COVID-19.

J is TRBJ1-1 and V is TRBV20-1; D is unclear. V lost 6 bases and J lost 4, with 9 bases in between. Per the germline V gene, CDR1 is DFQATT and CDR2 is SNEGSKA (reference sequence). The CDR3 contains 11 residues. CDR3 loop: CSARESTEAFF. The CDR3 DNA is TGCAGTGCGCGTGAGAGCACTGAAGCTTTCTTT.

The chain employs TRBV2 and TRBJ2-4; 11 bases match TRBD2. CDR1 and CDR2 from the germline V gene are SNHLY and FYNNEI. The junction had 11 bases not matched to a gene; V was cut back by 3 bases and J by 4 bases. The CDR3 runs to 18 residues. CDR3 DNA sequence: TGTGCCAGCAGTGACGCCGGTAGCGGGAGGGAATCTAAAAACATTCAGTACTTC. It is translated as CASSDAGSGRESKNIQYF.

The rearrangement uses TRBV12-3 or TRBV12-4 and TRBJ2-7; D ambiguous. This CDR3 region has 13 residues. V was trimmed by 2 bases and J by 3 bases, leaving 8 bases between them. Here the CDR3 DNA reads TGTGCCAGCAGTTTATCGGTTAACTACGAGCAGTACTTC. Its protein is CASSLSVNYEQYF.

The chain joins TRBV18 to TRBJ1-2, with D tentatively TRBD1 (5 bases). The V gene lost 6 bases and the J gene lost 4 bases, with 18 bases spanning the gap. Germline assignment: CDR1 KGHSH and CDR2 LQKENI. The CDR3 has 15 residues. In nucleotides, the CDR3 is TGTGCCAGCTCGCCAGGTATAGGGGTTGGCTATGGCTACACCTTC. It encodes CASSPGIGVGYGYTF. The full variable domain, completed using reference TRBV18 and TRBJ1-2, is NAGVMQNPRHLVRRRGQEARLRCSPMKGHSHVYWYRQLPEEGLKFMVYLQKENIIDESGMPKERFSAEFPKEGPSILRIQQVVRGDSAAYFCASSPGIGVGYGYTFGSGTRLTVV.

This clone has a handful of counts. V usage is TRBV14 and J usage is TRBJ1-4, with a possible D match to TRBD1 (6 bases). Germline-derived CDR1 and CDR2 are SGHDN and FVKESK. The CDR3 is 15 residues long. V lost 5 bases and J 5 bases, leaving 15 bases between the germline ends. This CDR3 reads CASSFRQEPNEKLFF. The CDR3 nucleotides are TGTGCCAGCAGCTTCCGACAGGAACCAAATGAAAAACTGTTTTTT.

This clone has just one count. CDR3 region: CASSVSEQGTNIQYF. The CDR3 DNA reads TGTGCCAGCAGCGTATCCGAGCAGGGAACGAACATTCAGTACTTC. The rearrangement joins TRBV9 to TRBJ2-4, with a weak D call TRBD1 (5 bases). Germline loops: CDR1 SGDLS, CDR2 YYNGEE. This CDR3 is 15 amino acids long. V was trimmed by 1 base and J by 7 bases, leaving 15 bases between them.

This clone appeared a few times. The chain employs TRBV5-1 and TRBJ2-7, with D unresolved. Germline loops: CDR1 SGHRS, CDR2 YFSETQ. V was pared by 1 base and J by 4 bases, with 15 bases between. The CDR3 length is 15 residues. DNA for the CDR3: TGCGCCAGCAGCTTGAATCCCGACCAGAGGTACGAGCAGTACTTC. It yields the protein CASSLNPDQRYEQYF.

This chain connects TRBV6-5 to TRBJ2-1, with 7 bases matching TRBD2. V lost 5 bases and J lost 7; bases outside the gene matches: 5. The CDR3 runs to 13 residues. Germline V gene sequence: CDR1 MNHEY, CDR2 SVGAGI. This CDR3 reads CASSPRGLNEQFF. The CDR3 DNA reads TGTGCCAGCAGTCCCCGGGGACTAAATGAGCAGTTCTTC.

The chain employs TRBV6-5 and TRBJ1-2, with 10 bases identical to TRBD1. Germline V CDR1 and CDR2: MNHEY, SVGAGI. The V segment lost 6 bases and the J segment 6 bases; nucleotides outside the gene matches: 10. This CDR3 spans 15 amino acids. Written as DNA, the CDR3 is TGTGCCAGCAGCCGCCCCGCCGGGACAGGGGATGGCTACACCTTC. Its protein product is CASSRPAGTGDGYTF.

V and J are TRBV5-1 and TRBJ2-3, with 13 bases lining up with TRBD2. CDR3 length equals 16 residues. V dropped 6 bases and J dropped 5; count of bases not matched to a gene: 9. The germline gives CDR1 SGHRS, CDR2 YFSETQ. CDR3 sequence: CASIGTSGAIGDTQYF. CDR3 bases: TGCGCCAGCATCGGGACTAGCGGGGCCATAGGAGATACGCAGTATTTT.

The J gene is TRBJ1-5, the V gene TRBV4-1; D unresolved. V lost 4 bases and J lost 3, with 13 bases in between. Germline-derived CDR1 and CDR2 are MGHRA and YSYEKL. This CDR3 has 15 residues. Here the CDR3 reads CASSRLDGNNQPQHF. CDR3 sequence (DNA): TGCGCCAGCAGCCGCCTGGACGGGAACAATCAGCCCCAGCATTTT.

This sequence joins TRBV23-1 and TRBJ2-1, with D possibly TRBD2 on 6 matching bases. TRBV23-1 is an ORF for which the function is uncertain. The CDR3 is 17 residues long. The ends were cut back, 5 bases at V and 3 bases at J, with 20 bases in the middle. The CDR3 region is CASSRRKSREYYNEQFF. Here the CDR3 DNA reads TGCGCCAGCAGTAGGAGGAAAAGTCGGGAGTACTACAATGAGCAGTTCTTC.

V usage is TRBV7-3 and J usage is TRBJ1-2; the match to TRBD1 covers 9 bases. V lost 4 bases, J lost 3 bases, and 3 bases stayed unmatched. Germline CDR1 and CDR2: SGHTA and FQGTGA. The CDR3 contains 14 residues. Written as DNA, the CDR3 is TGTGCCAGCAGCTCCGGGACAGGGTACTATGGCTACACCTTC. It specifies CASSSGTGYYGYTF.

V usage is TRBV30 and J usage is TRBJ2-3; TRBD2 agrees at 7 bases. With 3 bases clipped from V and 4 bases from J, the junction kept 4 bases outside the gene matches. This CDR3 contains 13 residues. Germline values: CDR1 GTSNPN, CDR2 SVGIG (reference sequence). CDR3: CAWSGGISDTQYF. In DNA form, the CDR3 reads TGTGCCTGGAGCGGGGGGATCTCAGATACGCAGTATTTT.

The rearrangement links TRBV29-1 to TRBJ1-1; D is perhaps TRBD1 (6 bases). The CDR3 is made up of 13 amino acids. V gave up 6 bases and J gave up 1 base, with 12 bases separating them. Germline CDR1 SQVTM, CDR2 ANQGSEA. The CDR3 sequence is CSVLTGPNTEAFF. The CDR3 bases are TGCAGCGTCTTGACAGGACCGAACACTGAAGCTTTCTTT. Drawing the rest from reference TRBV29-1 and TRBJ1-1, the complete variable domain is SAVISQKPSRDICQRGTSLTIQCQVDSQVTMMFWYRQQPGQSLTLIATANQGSEATYESGFVIDKFPISRPNLTFSTLTVSNMSPEDSSIYLCSVLTGPNTEAFFGQGTRLTVV.

This chain uses TRBV7-8 with TRBJ2-2; TRBD2 matches 7 bases. J lost 7 bases, V lost 4 bases, and 21 bases had no gene match. The CDR3 is 19 amino acids. Germline assignment: CDR1 SGHVS and CDR2 FQNEAQ. CDR3 in amino acids: CASSSTMSYTSVRNGELFF. DNA of the CDR3: TGTGCCAGCAGCTCCACAATGAGCTATACTAGCGTCAGAAACGGGGAGCTGTTTTTT.

The chain couples TRBV18 to TRBJ1-1; 8 bases match TRBD1. Germline-derived CDR1 and CDR2 are KGHSH and LQKENI. This CDR3 has 14 amino acids. V lost 6 bases, J lost 3 bases, and 6 bases stayed unmatched. The CDR3 spells CASSGDRSDTEAFF. In DNA, the CDR3 is TGTGCCAGCTCCGGGGACAGGTCGGACACTGAAGCTTTCTTT.

This chain joins TRBV27 and TRBJ1-5; weak D call: TRBD1 (6 bases). The CDR3 totals 17 residues. V lost 3 bases and J lost 1, with 16 bases in between. Germline V CDR1 and CDR2: MNHEY, SMNVEV (reference sequence). The CDR3 sequence: CASSFIIPTGSNQPQHF. For the CDR3, the DNA is TGTGCCAGCAGTTTTATCATCCCCACAGGGAGCAATCAGCCCCAGCATTTT.

V usage is TRBV11-2 and J usage is TRBJ2-7; TRBD1 matches at 11 bases. V lost 5 bases, J lost 6 bases, and 3 bases stayed unmatched. Germline CDR1 SGHAT, CDR2 FQNNGV. The length of the CDR3 is 13 residues. CDR3 sequence reads: CASSPDRGREQYF. The CDR3 DNA reads as TGTGCCAGCAGCCCGGACAGGGGGCGCGAGCAGTACTTC.

The chain combines TRBV7-6 with TRBJ2-2; TRBD2 might be the D (6 bases). The V gene lost 2 bases and the J gene lost 5 bases, with 18 bases spanning the gap. This CDR3 is 17 amino acids long. Per the germline V gene, CDR1 is SGHVS and CDR2 is FNYEAQ. The CDR3 sequence: CASSLLASDFKTGELFF. Here the CDR3 DNA reads TGTGCCAGCAGCTTACTAGCGTCCGATTTCAAAACCGGGGAGCTGTTTTTT.

The J gene is TRBJ2-1, the V gene TRBV21-1; TRBD1 is the table's D call and was not checked against the DNA. TRBV21-1 is a pseudogene. This CDR3 has 17 residues. CDR3 nucleotides: TGTGCCAGCAGCGGAATAGCAGGGCCGATTCAGTACAATGAGCAGTTCTTC. Amino acids: CASSGIAGPIQYNEQFF.